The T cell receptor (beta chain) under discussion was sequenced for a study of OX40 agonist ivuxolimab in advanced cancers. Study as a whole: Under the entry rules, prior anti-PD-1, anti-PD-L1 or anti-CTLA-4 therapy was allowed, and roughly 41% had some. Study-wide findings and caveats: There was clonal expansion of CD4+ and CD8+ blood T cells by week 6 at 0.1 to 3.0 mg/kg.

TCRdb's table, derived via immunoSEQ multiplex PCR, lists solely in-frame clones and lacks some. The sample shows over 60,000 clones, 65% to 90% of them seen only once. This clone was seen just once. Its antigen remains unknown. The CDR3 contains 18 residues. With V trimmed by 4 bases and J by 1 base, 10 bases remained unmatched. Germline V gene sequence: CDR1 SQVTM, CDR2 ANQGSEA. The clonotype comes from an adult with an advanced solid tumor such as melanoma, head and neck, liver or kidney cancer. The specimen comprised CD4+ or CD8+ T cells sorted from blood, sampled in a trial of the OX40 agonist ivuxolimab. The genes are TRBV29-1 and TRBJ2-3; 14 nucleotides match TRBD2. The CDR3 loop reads CSVGTGLAGAGGTDTQYF. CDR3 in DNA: TGCAGCGTTGGGACGGGACTAGCGGGGGCAGGAGGCACAGATACGCAGTATTTT.